These 19 T cell receptor beta chains were sequenced from one sample in a study of Ad26.COV2.S vaccination and SARS-CoV-2 variants. Produced via immunoSEQ multiplex PCR; TCRdb's table is partial and in-frame only. The sample lists approximately 480,000 clones, around 88% seen once, with 9.5% to 15% in the top ten. Documented treatment: 15 to 20 received Ad26.COV2.S at low or high dose, single or two shots; roughly five received placebo; per-sample allocation not given. The investigators took samples on day 63 after the first vaccine or placebo injection. This material consisted of peripheral blood, taken in a trial of Ad26.COV2.S vaccine versus placebo. These receptors were collected from a person aged 18-65 years who received the Ad26.COV2.S COVID-19 vaccine or a placebo.

This clone appeared a few times. The J gene is TRBJ1-1, the V gene TRBV6-5; D is unclear. The CDR3 loop spans 13 amino acids. V was clipped by 4 bases and J by 7 bases, with 13 bases between them. Germline V gene sequence: CDR1 MNHEY, CDR2 SVGAGI. This CDR3 is CASSFFRRGEAFF. The CDR3 nucleotides read TGTGCCAGCAGTTTCTTCCGGCGCGGTGAAGCTTTCTTT.

The chain couples TRBV30 to TRBJ2-2; 7 nucleotides agree with TRBD2. Germline trimming cut 0 bases from V and 4 bases from J; bases unmatched to any gene: 5. The CDR3 runs to 15 residues. Germline assignment: CDR1 GTSNPN and CDR2 SVGIG (reference sequence). CDR3: CAWSVETGGTGELFF. CDR3 nucleotides: TGTGCCTGGAGTGTAGAGACGGGGGGCACCGGGGAGCTGTTTTTT.

The genes are TRBV19 and TRBJ1-2; D gene ambiguous. This CDR3 has 11 residues. The germline gives CDR1 LNHDA, CDR2 SQIVND (reference sequence). The V end was cut by 5 bases, the J end by 5 bases, with 6 bases between. The CDR3 DNA sequence: TGTGCCAGTAGTTCCCTATATGGCTACACCTTC. This translates into CASSSLYGYTF.

The CDR3 loop reads CASNRGVSGNTIYF. CDR3 sequence (DNA): TGTGCCAGCAACCGCGGGGTTTCTGGAAACACCATATATTTT. The rearrangement joins TRBV3-1 (or the pseudogene TRBV3-2) to TRBJ1-3; D gene uncertain. Germline-derived CDR1 and CDR2 are LGHDT and YNNKEL (reference sequence). V lost 7 bases and J lost 1, with 11 bases in between. The CDR3 is 14 amino acids.

V and J are TRBV10-2 and TRBJ1-5; possible D gene TRBD1, 6 bases. V was clipped by 4 bases and J by 4 bases, with 14 bases between them. This CDR3 has 15 amino acids. Germline assignment: CDR1 WSHSY and CDR2 SAAADI. In DNA form, the CDR3 reads TGCGCCAGCAGTGTAGGGGGGGCGAGAAATCAGCCCCAGCATTTT. It encodes CASSVGGARNQPQHF.

The chain has TRBV6-2 or TRBV6-3 and TRBJ2-2; D may match TRBD1 or TRBD2 (6 bases each). The CDR3 is 17 amino acids. Trimming took off 1 base at V and 6 bases at J, with 18 bases between the two ends. The germline V gene has CDR1 MNHEY and CDR2 SVGEGT. The CDR3: CASSYFEGGGRSGELFF. In nucleotides, the CDR3 is TGTGCCAGCAGTTACTTCGAAGGGGGAGGCCGGTCCGGGGAGCTGTTTTTT.

The V call is TRBV3-1 (or the pseudogene TRBV3-2), the J call TRBJ2-1, with a weak D call TRBD2 (6 bases). The CDR3 length is 15 residues. V dropped 2 bases and J dropped 4 bases, with 12 bases sitting between them. Germline CDR1 and CDR2: LGHDT and YNNKEL (reference sequence). CDR3 sequence reads: CASSQIGSTYNEQFF. DNA of the CDR3: TGTGCCAGCAGCCAAATCGGGAGTACGTACAATGAGCAGTTCTTC.

The table lists this clone with a few counts. V gene TRBV9 combines with J gene TRBJ1-1; 10 bases are shared with TRBD1. CDR1 SGDLS and CDR2 YYNGEE come from the germline V gene. The CDR3 consists of 16 residues. J gave up 0 bases and V 0 bases, and 2 bases lay outside the gene matches. Here the CDR3 reads CASSVGTGGLNTEAFF. CDR3 DNA: TGTGCCAGCAGCGTAGGGACAGGGGGGTTGAACACTGAAGCTTTCTTT.

This clone was seen once. The chain combines TRBV5-4 with TRBJ1-2; tentative D call: TRBD1 (6 bases). The V and J ends lost 3 bases and 6 bases respectively, with 18 bases between them. There are 15 residues in the CDR3. Germline CDR1 is SGHNT and CDR2 is YYREEE (reference sequence). The CDR3 here is CASSSSGGLTNGYTF. In DNA form, the CDR3 reads TGTGCCAGCAGCTCATCGGGGGGCCTTACTAATGGCTACACCTTC. Drawing the rest from reference TRBV5-4 and TRBJ1-2, the complete variable domain is ETGVTQSPTHLIKTRGQQVTLRCSSQSGHNTVSWYQQALGQGPQFIFQYYREEENGRGNFPPRFSGLQFPNYSSELNVNALELDDSALYLCASSSSGGLTNGYTFGSGTRLTVV.

This rearrangement joins TRBV7-2 to TRBJ2-1; 11 positions match TRBD2. Germline V gene lookup returns CDR1 SGHTA and CDR2 FQGNSA. Germline trimming cut 7 bases from V and 0 bases from J; bases unmatched to any gene: 2. The CDR3 runs to 15 residues. The CDR3 is CASTTSGSSYNEQFF. The CDR3 bases are TGTGCCAGCACCACTAGCGGGAGCTCCTACAATGAGCAGTTCTTC.

This clone was seen a few times. V and J are TRBV7-3 and TRBJ2-1; 12 bases agree with TRBD2. Unmatched junction bases numbered 14, after V lost 4 bases and J lost 10 bases. This CDR3 has 17 amino acids. Germline V gives CDR1 SGHTA, CDR2 FQGTGA. The DNA for the CDR3 is TGTGCCAGCAGCTCAGGCCCGACTAGCGGGAGTCCCCGCGAGCAGTTCTTC. Protein product: CASSSGPTSGSPREQFF.

This clone was detected a few times. The gene calls are TRBV19 and TRBJ1-5; a possible D gene is TRBD1 (6 bases). V shed 6 bases and J shed 2 bases, with 23 bases lying between them. Germline CDR1 and CDR2: LNHDA and SQIVND (reference sequence). CDR3 length equals 18 residues. The CDR3 here is CASRLTGDILAGNQPQHF. In nucleotides, the CDR3 is TGTGCCAGTAGATTGACAGGAGACATCTTAGCGGGCAATCAGCCCCAGCATTTT.

V gene TRBV5-1 combines with J gene TRBJ1-2; tentatively, D is TRBD1 (5 bases). The germline V gene encodes CDR1 SGHRS and CDR2 YFSETQ. Trimming left V 0 bases short and J 8 bases short, with 11 bases between. This CDR3 is 13 amino acids long. The CDR3 spells CASSLGQQGGYTF. In DNA, the CDR3 is TGCGCCAGCAGCTTGGGTCAGCAGGGCGGCTACACCTTC.

This clone occurred once. The chain carries TRBV7-9 and TRBJ2-7; TRBD2 aligns across 8 bases. Germline CDR1 reads SEHNR; CDR2 reads FQNEAQ (reference sequence). The CDR3 length is 15 residues. With V trimmed by 1 base and J by 3 bases, 5 bases remained unmatched. CDR3 bases: TGTGCCAGCAGCTTAGAGACGGGAGGGGGCTACGAGCAGTACTTC. Its translation is CASSLETGGGYEQYF.

The chain joins TRBV19 to TRBJ1-6; 9 bases line up with TRBD1. The CDR3 sequence is 13 residues long. Germline CDR1 reads LNHDA; CDR2 reads SQIVND (reference sequence). J gave up 7 bases and V 7 bases, and 2 bases lay outside the gene matches. The CDR3 DNA reads TGTGCCAGTAAGGGGACAGGGAATTCACCCCTCCACTTT. It codes for CASKGTGNSPLHF.

The chain has TRBV4-3 and TRBJ1-3, with D perhaps matching TRBD1 (5 bases). Germline V CDR1 and CDR2: LGHNA, YSLEER. The length of the CDR3 is 17 residues. V gave up 1 base and J gave up 0 bases, with 13 bases separating them. CDR3: CASSQASGGYSGNTIYF. The CDR3 nucleotides read TGCGCCAGCAGCCAAGCTTCGGGGGGTTACTCTGGAAACACCATATATTTT.

V and J are TRBV6-5 and TRBJ1-6; D remains unclear. Germline V gives CDR1 MNHEY, CDR2 SVGAGI. Trimming left V 7 bases short and J 1 base short, with 11 bases between. This CDR3 is 15 amino acids long. CDR3 DNA: TGTGCCAGCATAGGGAGTGGATCCTATAATTCACCCCTCCACTTT. Amino acid sequence: CASIGSGSYNSPLHF.

The chain carries TRBV13 and TRBJ1-6; D gene uncertain. Per germline, CDR1 PRHDT and CDR2 FYEKMQ (reference sequence). There are 14 residues in the CDR3. The ends were cut back, 5 bases at V and 8 bases at J, with 13 bases in the middle. CDR3 bases: TGTGCCAGCAGCCCGACTTATTGGGATTCACCCCTCCACTTT. Residues: CASSPTYWDSPLHF.

The chain is built from TRBV5-1 and TRBJ1-1; possibly TRBD1 for D (6 bases). This CDR3 is 13 amino acids long. CDR1 and CDR2 from the germline V gene are SGHRS and YFSETQ. V was clipped by 4 bases and J by 3 bases, with 10 bases between them. In DNA, the CDR3 is TGCGCCAGCAGCCCAAACAGGGACACTGAAGCTTTCTTT. It encodes CASSPNRDTEAFF.